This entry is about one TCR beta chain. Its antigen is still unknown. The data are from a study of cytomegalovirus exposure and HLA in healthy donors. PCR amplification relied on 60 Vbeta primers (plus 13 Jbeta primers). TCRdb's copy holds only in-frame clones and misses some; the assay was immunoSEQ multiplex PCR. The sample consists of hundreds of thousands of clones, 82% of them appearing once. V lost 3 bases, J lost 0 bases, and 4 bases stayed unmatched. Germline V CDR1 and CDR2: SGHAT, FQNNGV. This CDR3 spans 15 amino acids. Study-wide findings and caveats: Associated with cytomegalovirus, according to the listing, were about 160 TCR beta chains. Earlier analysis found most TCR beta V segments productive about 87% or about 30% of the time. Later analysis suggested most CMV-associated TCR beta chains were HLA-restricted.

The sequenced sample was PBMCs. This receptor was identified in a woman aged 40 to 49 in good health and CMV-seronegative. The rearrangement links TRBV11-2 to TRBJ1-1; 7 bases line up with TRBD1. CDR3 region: CASSLGQTMNTEAFF. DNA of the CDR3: TGTGCCAGCAGCTTGGGACAGACGATGAACACTGAAGCTTTCTTT. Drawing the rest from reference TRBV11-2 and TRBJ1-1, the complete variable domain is EAGVAQSPRYKIIEKRQSVAFWCNPISGHATLYWYQQILGQGPKLLIQFQNNGVVDDSQLPKDRFSAERLKGVDSTLKIQPAKLEDSAVYLCASSLGQTMNTEAFFGQGTRLTVV.